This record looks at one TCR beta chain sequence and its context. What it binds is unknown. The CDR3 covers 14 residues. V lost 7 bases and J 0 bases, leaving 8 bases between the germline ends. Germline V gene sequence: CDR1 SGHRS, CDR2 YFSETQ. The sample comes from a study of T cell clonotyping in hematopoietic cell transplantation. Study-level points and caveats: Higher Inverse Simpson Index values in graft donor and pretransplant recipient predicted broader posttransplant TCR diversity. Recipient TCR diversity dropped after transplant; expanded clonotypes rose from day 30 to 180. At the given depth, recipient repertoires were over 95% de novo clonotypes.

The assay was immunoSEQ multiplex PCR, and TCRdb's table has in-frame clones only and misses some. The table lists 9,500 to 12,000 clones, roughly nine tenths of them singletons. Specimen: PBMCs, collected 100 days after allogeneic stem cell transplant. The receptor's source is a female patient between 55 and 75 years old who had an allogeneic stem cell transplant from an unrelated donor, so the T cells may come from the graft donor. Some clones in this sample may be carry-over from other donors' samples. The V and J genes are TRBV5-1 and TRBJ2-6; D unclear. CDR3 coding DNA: TGCGCCAGCGGTGACAACTCTGGGGCCAACGTCCTGACTTTC. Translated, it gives CASGDNSGANVLTF.